A selection of T cell receptor beta chains follows, all from one sample in a study of blood T cell repertoires in COVID-19. The data were produced by immunoSEQ multiplex PCR, yet TCRdb's version contains in-frame clones alone and is incomplete. The profile shows around 310,000 clones, about nine tenths of them singletons. Material: peripheral blood. These receptors originate from a woman in her twenties or thirties with COVID-19, enrolled during active disease. Both conserved end residues are part of each CDR3. D genes are given only for firm matches. Rows may omit the clone size; those that give it use once, few, many or a size class.

-	-	TRBV7-8	TRBJ1-5	CASSFGGNQPQHF	TGTGCCAGCAGCTTTGGGGGGAATCAGCCCCAGCATTTT
-	TRBD1	TRBV25-1	TRBJ1-2	CASSGQGENYGYTF	TGTGCCAGCAGCGGACAGGGGGAAAACTATGGCTACACCTTC
-	-	TRBV5-6	TRBJ2-3	CASSLGAGAKYDTQYF	TGTGCCAGCAGCCTAGGGGCAGGAGCTAAGTATGATACGCAGTATTTT
once	TRBD1	TRBV18	TRBJ1-4	CASSPADRASEKLFF	TGTGCCAGCTCACCAGCGGACAGGGCAAGTGAAAAACTGTTTTTT
-	TRBD1	TRBV3-1/TRBV3-2	TRBJ1-1	CASSQPGQGPSEAFF	TGTGCCAGCAGCCAACCGGGACAGGGCCCATCTGAAGCTTTCTTT
-	-	TRBV19	TRBJ2-5	CASSGQLQETQYF	TGTGCCAGTAGTGGGCAGCTCCAGGAGACCCAGTACTTC
-	TRBD1	TRBV6-6	TRBJ1-3	CASSYGQGGNTIYF	TGTGCCAGCAGTTACGGACAGGGTGGAAACACCATATATTTT
-	TRBD1	TRBV11-2	TRBJ1-5	CASSLTGDRNQPQHF	TGTGCCAGCAGCTTAACAGGGGATCGGAATCAGCCCCAGCATTTT
-	TRBD1	TRBV10-3	TRBJ1-2	CAISDTGDYGYTF	TGTGCCATCAGTGATACAGGGGATTATGGCTACACCTTC
-	-	TRBV2	TRBJ1-1	CASSEIQGATEAFF	TGTGCCAGCAGTGAGATACAGGGTGCCACTGAAGCTTTCTTT
-	TRBD1	TRBV6-2/TRBV6-3	TRBJ1-5	CASSLFGQGLNQPQHF	TGTGCCAGCAGCCTTTTTGGACAGGGACTCAATCAGCCCCAGCATTTT
-	TRBD1	TRBV6-2/TRBV6-3	TRBJ1-5	CASSPFTGGFVEPQHF	TGTGCCAGCAGCCCCTTTACAGGGGGCTTCGTAGAGCCCCAGCATTTT
-	-	TRBV5-6	TRBJ1-5	CASSQTGGNQPQHF	TGTGCCAGCAGCCAGACCGGAGGCAATCAGCCCCAGCATTTT
-	-	TRBV11-2	TRBJ2-1	CASTLLIQGNEQFF	TGTGCCAGCACCCTTTTGATTCAGGGTAATGAGCAGTTCTTC
-	TRBD1	TRBV6-2/TRBV6-3	TRBJ2-7	CASSYETGVYEQYF	TGTGCCAGCAGTTACGAAACAGGGGTCTACGAGCAGTACTTC
-	-	TRBV7-9	TRBJ1-4	CASSYRDTSTNEKLFF	TGTGCCAGCAGCTACCGGGACACCTCAACTAATGAAAAACTGTTTTTT
once	-	TRBV27	TRBJ2-7	CASSLGTSYEQYF	TGTGCCAGCAGTTTGGGCACGTCCTACGAGCAGTACTTC
-	-	TRBV18	TRBJ2-1	CASSPDSYNEQFF	TGTGCCAGCTCACCAGACAGCTACAATGAGCAGTTCTTC
-	TRBD2	TRBV7-9	TRBJ2-5	CASSLIAGDAQETQYF	TGTGCCAGCAGCTTGATAGCGGGAGACGCCCAAGAGACCCAGTACTTC
-	-	TRBV11-2	TRBJ1-1	CASSLGLAEAFF	TGTGCCAGCAGCTTAGGCCTGGCAGAAGCTTTCTTT
once	-	TRBV2	TRBJ2-7	CASARVTYEQYF	TGTGCCAGCGCCCGGGTTACCTACGAGCAGTACTTC
-	-	TRBV30	TRBJ2-6	CAWSVGGSSGANVLTF	TGTGCCTGGAGTGTAGGGGGAAGCTCTGGGGCCAACGTCCTGACTTTC
-	-	TRBV30	TRBJ2-7	CAWSDGLYEQYF	TGTGCCTGGAGTGATGGCCTCTACGAGCAGTACTTC
-	-	TRBV10-1	TRBJ1-1	CASSRGTEAFF	TGCGCCAGCAGTAGAGGCACTGAAGCTTTCTTT
-	TRBD1	TRBV3-1/TRBV3-2	TRBJ1-3	CASSQQGAQGNTIYF	TGTGCCAGCAGCCAACAGGGGGCGCAAGGAAACACCATATATTTT
-	-	TRBV18	TRBJ1-3	CASSPTTFSSGNTIYF	TGTGCCAGCTCACCAACGACATTTTCCTCTGGAAACACCATATATTTT
-	TRBD1	TRBV5-8	TRBJ1-2	CASSRTGEGYTF	TGTGCCAGCAGCAGGACAGGGGAGGGCTACACCTTC
-	-	TRBV27	TRBJ2-5	CASSLYGLGGETQYF	TGTGCCAGCAGTTTATATGGTCTAGGAGGGGAGACCCAGTACTTC
-	TRBD1	TRBV5-1	TRBJ1-5	CASSPGTGDHNQPQHF	TGCGCCAGCAGTCCCGGGACAGGGGACCACAATCAGCCCCAGCATTTT
-	-	TRBV5-6	TRBJ1-2	CASSGVRGTYGYTF	TGTGCCAGCAGTGGCGTTCGGGGAACCTATGGCTACACCTTC
-	TRBD2	TRBV7-8	TRBJ2-5	CASSLGTSGQETQYF	TGTGCCAGCAGCCTGGGGACTAGCGGTCAAGAGACCCAGTACTTC
-	-	TRBV6-6	TRBJ1-3	CASSNLSGNTIYF	TGTGCCAGCAGTAATCTATCCGGAAACACCATATATTTT
-	TRBD2	TRBV19	TRBJ2-7	CASSRGSGSRYEQYF	TGTGCCAGTAGTAGAGGTAGCGGGAGCAGGTACGAGCAGTACTTC
-	-	TRBV30	TRBJ1-6	CAWSRGEGSPLHF	TGTGCCTGGAGTCGAGGGGAGGGATCACCCCTCCACTTT
once	TRBD2	TRBV6-5	TRBJ2-1	CASSLAGLYNEQFF	TGTGCCAGCAGTTTAGCGGGACTCTACAATGAGCAGTTCTTC
-	-	TRBV29-1	TRBJ2-1	CSVLGESSSHEQFF	TGCAGCGTCCTAGGAGAGAGTAGCAGCCATGAGCAGTTCTTC
-	-	TRBV19	TRBJ1-6	CASIGEGNSPLHF	TGTGCCAGTATCGGGGAAGGGAATTCACCCCTCCACTTT
-	TRBD2	TRBV18	TRBJ2-3	CASFPGTSADTQYF	TGTGCCAGCTTTCCCGGGACTAGCGCCGATACGCAGTATTTT
-	-	TRBV24-1	TRBJ2-1	CATRGSSYNEQFF	TGTGCCACCAGGGGGAGCTCCTACAATGAGCAGTTCTTC
-	TRBD1	TRBV3-1/TRBV3-2	TRBJ2-7	CASSPGTGAWEQYF	TGTGCCAGCAGCCCGGGGACAGGGGCCTGGGAGCAGTACTTC
-	TRBD2	TRBV6-2/TRBV6-3	TRBJ2-3	CASSYRAGGYGDTQYF	TGTGCCAGCAGTTACAGGGCGGGAGGTTACGGAGATACGCAGTATTTT
-	TRBD2	TRBV11-2	TRBJ2-1	CASSLGREMDEQFF	TGTGCCAGCAGCTTAGGGCGGGAGATGGATGAGCAGTTCTTC
-	TRBD1	TRBV7-9	TRBJ1-4	CASSLATGSQANEKLFF	TGTGCCAGCAGCTTAGCGACAGGGTCTCAGGCTAATGAAAAACTGTTTTTT
-	-	TRBV9	TRBJ2-1	CASSQQTENEQFF	TGTGCCAGCAGCCAGCAGACTGAGAATGAGCAGTTCTTC
-	TRBD1	TRBV19	TRBJ1-4	CASSTSGTVREKLFF	TGTGCCAGTAGTACTTCCGGGACAGTTAGGGAAAAACTGTTTTTT
-	-	TRBV2	TRBJ2-1	CASSEAGGGNEQFF	TGTGCCAGCAGTGAAGCGGGAGGAGGGAATGAGCAGTTCTTC
once	-	TRBV29-1	TRBJ2-7	CSVGQLYEQYF	TGCAGCGTTGGACAGTTGTACGAGCAGTACTTC
-	TRBD1	TRBV28	TRBJ1-5	CASSSSQGQLNQPQHF	TGTGCCAGCAGTTCTTCTCAGGGACAGCTTAATCAGCCCCAGCATTTT
-	-	TRBV2	TRBJ2-2	CASSAERWAGELFF	TGTGCCAGCAGTGCCGAGCGTTGGGCCGGGGAGCTGTTTTTT
-	-	TRBV24-1	TRBJ1-1	CATSDRGSTEAFF	TGTGCCACCAGTGATAGGGGTTCCACTGAAGCTTTCTTT
-	TRBD2	TRBV11-3	TRBJ2-1	CASSLGGSSYNEQFF	TGTGCCAGCAGCTTAGGCGGGAGCTCCTACAATGAGCAGTTCTTC
-	TRBD2	TRBV5-1	TRBJ2-7	CASSWTSGNNEQYF	TGCGCCAGCAGCTGGACTAGCGGGAACAACGAGCAGTACTTC
-	-	TRBV30	TRBJ1-1	CAWRRRGNTEAFF	TGTGCCTGGAGGAGGAGGGGGAACACTGAAGCTTTCTTT
-	-	TRBV5-5	TRBJ1-6	CASREGPNYNSPLHF	TGTGCCAGTCGGGAGGGTCCAAACTATAATTCACCCCTCCACTTT
-	TRBD1	TRBV25-1	TRBJ2-5	CASTRTGSETQYF	TGTGCCAGCACACGGACAGGGAGCGAGACCCAGTACTTC
-	-	TRBV7-3	TRBJ2-7	CASSFNRKHGREQYF	TGTGCCAGCAGCTTCAATCGGAAACACGGGAGAGAGCAGTACTTC
once	-	TRBV7-2	TRBJ2-7	CASSLDSSYEQYF	TGTGCCAGCAGCTTAGACAGTTCCTACGAGCAGTACTTC
-	-	TRBV9	TRBJ2-2	CASSVGGTTGELFF	TGTGCCAGCAGCGTAGGCGGGACCACCGGGGAGCTGTTTTTT
-	-	TRBV28	TRBJ2-2	CASSLSLRGWAGELFF	TGTGCCAGCAGCCTATCCCTCAGGGGCTGGGCCGGGGAGCTGTTTTTT